These 28 T cell receptor beta chains share one sample of origin, sequenced in a study of T-cell reconstitution after alpha-beta-depleted transplantation in children. Preparing the TCRbeta library involved the use of unique molecular identifiers. TCRdb processed the PCR reads anew with MiXCR; each CDR3 protein has one entry. Here the sample spans about 640,000 distinct CDR3 sequences, roughly 17% being singletons. The source material was PBMCs from the stem cell graft donor, sampled from the stem cell graft. These receptors were collected from a human donor who donated a stem cell graft to a child with acute myeloid leukemia.

This clonotype appeared many times. The V and J genes are TRBV5-1 and TRBJ1-1; D not resolved. The length of the CDR3 is 14 residues. The V gene lost 7 bases and the J gene lost 1 base, with 14 bases spanning the gap. Germline V gene data show CDR1 as SGHRS and CDR2 as YFSETQ. For the CDR3, the DNA is TGCGCCAGCGGACTAGACGGATCGAACACTGAAGCTTTCTTT. Translation gives CASGLDGSNTEAFF. The whole variable domain, remainder taken from reference TRBV5-1 and TRBJ1-1, is KAGVTQTPRYLIKTRGQQVTLSCSPISGHRSVSWYQQTPGQGLQFLFEYFSETQRNKGNFPGRFSGRQFSNSRSEMNVSTLELGDSALYLCASGLDGSNTEAFFGQGTRLTVV.

This clonotype was observed a few times. J is TRBJ2-1 and V is TRBV11-2; 7 nucleotides align to TRBD1. This CDR3 is built from 18 residues. J gave up 0 bases and V 1 base, and 9 bases lay outside the gene matches. Germline CDR1 and CDR2: SGHAT and FQNNGV. The CDR3 here is CASSLGTRGTYSYNEQFF. CDR3 nucleotide sequence: TGTGCCAGCAGCTTAGGTACCAGGGGGACCTACTCCTACAATGAGCAGTTCTTC.

This clonotype was seen only a few times. A read error may account for a junction end that differs from germline. The chain uses TRBV20-1 and TRBJ1-2, with 9 bases lining up with TRBD1. The CDR3 extends over 16 amino acids. The V gene's germline CDR1 is DFQATT and CDR2 SNEGSKA (reference sequence). The CDR3 is CCARDGAPGQGNGYTF. CDR3 nucleotides: TGCTGTGCTAGAGATGGGGCCCCAGGACAGGGGAATGGCTACACCTTC.

The sample holds a few counts of this clonotype. The V gene is TRBV12-3 or TRBV12-4, the J gene TRBJ2-3; the D is unclear. V was trimmed by 7 bases and J by 0 bases, leaving 14 bases between them. The CDR3 has 15 amino acids. The CDR3 sequence is CASNEDGSSTDTQYF. Here the CDR3 DNA reads TGTGCCAGCAACGAGGACGGATCTAGCACAGATACGCAGTATTTT.

This clonotype was recorded at least ten times. The V call is TRBV4-3, the J call TRBJ2-1; D is uncertain. Trimming shortened V by 0 bases and J by 0 bases, and 3 bases separated the two germline ends. The CDR3 spans 14 residues. The germline V gene has CDR1 LGHNA and CDR2 YSLEER. The CDR3 nucleotides are TGCGCCAGCAGCCAAGATGACTCCTACAATGAGCAGTTCTTC. It translates to CASSQDDSYNEQFF.

This clonotype was seen a few times. The rearrangement joins TRBV15 to TRBJ1-4, with unresolved D. V shed 0 bases and J shed 6 bases, with 11 bases lying between them. Germline-derived CDR1 and CDR2 are LNHNV and YYDKDF (reference sequence). The CDR3 spans 15 residues. The CDR3 sequence: CATSRDRIRDEKLFF. The CDR3 DNA sequence: TGTGCCACCAGCAGAGATAGGATACGGGATGAAAAACTGTTTTTT.

At least ten counts were recorded for this clonotype. The chain employs TRBV20-1 and TRBJ2-1; 11 bases align to TRBD2. J lost 5 bases, V lost 6 bases, and 12 bases had no gene match. Germline V gene data show CDR1 as DFQATT and CDR2 as SNEGSKA (reference sequence). This CDR3 has 16 residues. CDR3 nucleotides: TGCAGTGCCCCATCCCGTAGCGGGGGGGTTGACAATGAGCAGTTCTTC. It yields the protein CSAPSRSGGVDNEQFF.

This clonotype came up many times. This chain connects TRBV20-1 to TRBJ2-1; 9 bases match TRBD2. Germline CDR1 and CDR2: DFQATT and SNEGSKA (reference sequence). CDR3 size: 16 residues. Trimming removed 3 bases from V and 6 bases from J; junction bases left unmatched: 12. CDR3 loop: CSASPLWEAGGNEQFF. CDR3 bases: TGCAGTGCTAGCCCCCTGTGGGAAGCGGGGGGCAATGAGCAGTTCTTC.

A remark on this clonotype: A much larger clone is a single base away; this may be a read error. This chain joins TRBV6-1 and TRBJ1-5; D perhaps matches TRBD1 (5 bases). CDR3 length equals 15 residues. Germline V gives CDR1 MNHNS, CDR2 SASEGT. DNA for the CDR3: TGTGCCAGCAGGCAGGGTGTGGGAGGCAATCAGCACCAGCATTTT. Its translation is CASRQGVGGNQHQHF.

This clonotype was detected ten times or more. The chain combines TRBV5-1 with TRBJ2-5; D is perhaps TRBD1 or TRBD2 (6 bases each). Germline V gene data show CDR1 as SGHRS and CDR2 as YFSETQ. V lost 3 bases and J lost 5, with 14 bases in between. There are 14 residues in the CDR3. The CDR3 reads CASSSEGHEETQYF. The CDR3, as DNA: TGCGCCAGCAGCTCGGAGGGACACGAGGAGACCCAGTACTTC.

This clonotype was seen ten or more times. This chain joins TRBV24-1 and TRBJ2-7; TRBD1 is a possible D gene (6 bases). Trimming cost V 12 bases and J 0 bases, with 17 bases left between them. This CDR3 spans 14 amino acids. The V gene's germline CDR1 is KGHDR and CDR2 SFDVKD. CDR3 sequence: CAGRGKGSSYEQYV. The DNA of the CDR3 is TGTGCCGGAAGGGGGAAAGGAAGCTCCTACGAGCAGTACGTC.

CDR3 residues: CASSWGRANTEAFF. CDR3 nucleotide sequence: TGCGCCAGCAGCTGGGGACGGGCGAACACTGAAGCTTTCTTT. This sequence joins TRBV5-1 and TRBJ1-1, with D possibly TRBD1 on 5 matching bases. The CDR3 length is 14 residues. Per germline, CDR1 SGHRS and CDR2 YFSETQ. V was clipped by 3 bases and J by 1 base, with 10 bases between them.

V is TRBV6-1 and J is TRBJ2-7; TRBD1 agrees at 8 bases. Germline V gene sequence: CDR1 MNHNS, CDR2 SASEGT. There are 15 residues in the CDR3. Trimming took 6 bases from V and 0 from J; bases not matched to a gene: 7. The CDR3 DNA follows: TGTGCCAGCAGCACTGACAGGGGACGCTCCTACGAGCAGTACTTC. Its translation is CASSTDRGRSYEQYF.

Turning to this clonotype: Being one base from a much bigger clone, this may be a read error. This rearrangement joins TRBV5-1 to TRBJ2-7, with a possible D match to TRBD1 (5 bases). Germline CDR1 reads SGHRS; CDR2 reads YFSETQ. This CDR3 region has 13 residues. The CDR3 nucleotides are TGCTCCAGCAGCCAAAGAAAGGGGTCCGAGCAGTACTTC. Translation: CSSSQRKGSEQYF.

V gene TRBV9 combines with J gene TRBJ1-1; 9 bases map to TRBD1. The junction had 18 bases not matched to a gene; V was cut back by 4 bases and J by 8 bases. Germline assignment: CDR1 SGDLS and CDR2 YYNGEE. This CDR3 comprises 17 residues. CDR3 in DNA: TGTGCCAGCAGCAAGGACAGGGGTAACTTTCTTCCCCTAGAAGCTTTCTTT. Translated, it gives CASSKDRGNFLPLEAFF. The full variable domain, in which reference TRBV9 and TRBJ1-1 provide the parts outside the CDR3, is DSGVTQTPKHLITATGQRVTLRCSPRSGDLSVYWYQQSLDQGLQFLIQYYNGEERAKGNILERFSAQQFPDLHSELNLSSLELGDSALYFCASSKDRGNFLPLEAFFGQGTRLTVV.

The table lists this clonotype with a few counts. This chain joins TRBV10-1 and TRBJ2-3; no reliable D call. CDR1 and CDR2 (germline): WNHNN, SYGVQD (reference sequence). Trimming left V 4 bases short and J 2 bases short, with 13 bases between. CDR3 length: 15 amino acids. The CDR3 loop reads CASSGAGRPTDTQYF. The CDR3 DNA is TGCGCCAGCAGTGGGGCCGGAAGACCCACAGATACGCAGTATTTT.

This chain uses TRBV4-3 with TRBJ2-3; D gene uncertain. V gave up 0 bases and J gave up 0 bases, with 13 bases separating them. This CDR3 is 17 amino acids long. Germline CDR1 is LGHNA and CDR2 is YSLEER. CDR3 protein: CASSQDSSASSTDTQYF. The DNA of the CDR3 is TGCGCCAGCAGCCAAGACTCGAGCGCCTCTAGCACAGATACGCAGTATTTT.

The rearrangement links TRBV7-9 to TRBJ1-5; possible D gene TRBD1, 6 bases. Trimming removed 4 bases at V and 8 bases at J, with 15 bases between. CDR1 and CDR2 (germline): SEHNR, FQNEAQ (reference sequence). The CDR3 contains 14 residues. In DNA form, the CDR3 reads TGTGCCAGCAGCTCAACACCAGGGGTCAAGCCCCAGCATTTT. Translation: CASSSTPGVKPQHF. Variable domain in full (rest from reference TRBV7-9 and TRBJ1-5): DTGVSQNPRHKITKRGQNVTFRCDPISEHNRLYWYRQTLGQGPEFLTYFQNEAQLEKSRLLSDRFSAERPKGSFSTLEIQRTEQGDSAMYLCASSSTPGVKPQHFGDGTRLSIL.

The chain recombines TRBV7-8 with TRBJ1-5; D may be TRBD1 (5 bases). CDR3 length: 15 amino acids. Trimming left V 1 base short and J 7 bases short, with 14 bases between. In germline, CDR1 is SGHVS, CDR2 FQNEAQ. The CDR3 sequence: CASSLDLRVGQPQHF. CDR3 DNA: TGTGCCAGCAGCTTAGACCTCAGGGTAGGGCAGCCCCAGCATTTT.

V usage is TRBV4-3 and J usage is TRBJ2-7; 9 bases align to TRBD1. The germline gives CDR1 LGHNA, CDR2 YSLEER. The ends lost 0 bases at V and 3 bases at J; junction bases unmatched: 6. The CDR3 contains 16 residues. The CDR3 here is CASSQEVDRGFYEQYF. CDR3 coding DNA: TGCGCCAGCAGCCAAGAAGTCGACAGGGGGTTCTACGAGCAGTACTTC.

The sample holds many counts of this clonotype. This sequence joins TRBV20-1 and TRBJ2-7; 8 nucleotides align to TRBD1. The CDR3 runs to 18 residues. Germline V gene lookup returns CDR1 DFQATT and CDR2 SNEGSKA (reference sequence). V shed 5 bases, J shed 1 base, and the junction held 19 bases outside the gene matches. The CDR3 region is CSAEPSIRTGLNSYEQYF. As DNA, the CDR3 is TGCAGTGCTGAACCCAGCATCAGGACAGGGTTAAATTCCTACGAGCAGTACTTC.

This clonotype has a count of ten or more. The J gene is TRBJ2-1, the V gene TRBV12-3 or TRBV12-4, with a possible D match to TRBD2 (5 bases). CDR3 length: 14 residues. The V and J ends lost 6 bases and 6 bases respectively, with 15 bases between them. The CDR3 coding sequence is TGTGCCAGCAGCCGGGATTCCCAGGCCAATGAGCAGTTCTTC. Protein: CASSRDSQANEQFF.

The genes are TRBV5-6 and TRBJ1-4, with no clear D. V shed 3 bases and J shed 10 bases, with 16 bases lying between them. The CDR3 loop spans 14 amino acids. From germline, CDR1 is SGHDT and CDR2 YYEEEE. CDR3 residues: CASSSGIFIGKLFF. The CDR3 coding sequence is TGTGCCAGCAGCTCCGGGATCTTCATTGGAAAACTGTTTTTT.

This clonotype came up many times. The chain links TRBV29-1 to TRBJ1-1, with D possibly TRBD1 on 6 matching bases. V lost 4 bases and J lost 0, with 12 bases in between. This CDR3 contains 14 residues. Germline V gene lookup returns CDR1 SQVTM and CDR2 ANQGSEA. The CDR3 spells CSVVTGPMNTEAFF. In nucleotides, the CDR3 is TGCAGCGTTGTGACAGGCCCCATGAACACTGAAGCTTTCTTT.

This chain links TRBV7-2 with TRBJ2-1; D call uncertain. This CDR3 region has 11 residues. V was trimmed by 2 bases and J by 15 bases, leaving 11 bases between them. Germline CDR1 SGHTA, CDR2 FQGNSA. The CDR3 loop reads CASSLRDIAFF. CDR3 coding DNA: TGTGCCAGCAGCTTACGTGATATTGCGTTCTTC.

At least ten counts were recorded for this clonotype. The V call is TRBV20-1, the J call TRBJ2-2, with unresolved D. The CDR3 contains 14 residues. V lost 0 bases and J lost 2, with 7 bases in between. CDR1 and CDR2 from the germline V gene are DFQATT and SNEGSKA (reference sequence). CDR3 region: CSARDSVNTGELFF. The CDR3 DNA reads TGCAGTGCTAGAGATTCCGTAAACACCGGGGAGCTGTTTTTT.

This clonotype was seen ten or more times. The rearrangement uses TRBV29-1 and TRBJ1-1, with D possibly matching TRBD1 (6 bases). V lost 2 bases, J lost 3 bases, and 16 bases lay in between. CDR1 and CDR2 from the germline V gene are SQVTM and ANQGSEA. The CDR3 has 15 residues. CDR3 in DNA: TGCAGCGTTGAACTAGGGGGGGCGCGGGACACTGAAGCTTTCTTT. Amino acid sequence: CSVELGGARDTEAFF.

This clonotype occurred once. V and J are TRBV28 and TRBJ2-1, with D hard to call. Per germline, CDR1 MDHEN and CDR2 SYDVKM. V dropped 3 bases and J dropped 0 bases, with 9 bases sitting between them. The CDR3 runs 15 residues. The CDR3 here is CASSFPQSSYNEQFF. CDR3 sequence (DNA): TGTGCCAGCAGTTTCCCACAGAGCTCCTACAATGAGCAGTTCTTC.